The entry that follows covers one T cell receptor (beta chain) sequence. Its antigen remains unidentified. The sample belongs to a study of cytomegalovirus exposure and HLA in healthy donors. The PCR used 60 Vbeta and 13 Jbeta primers. The assay was immunoSEQ multiplex PCR, and TCRdb's table has in-frame clones only and misses some. The sample gives about 97,000 clones, roughly 79% of which show up once; 1.5% to 2% is in the top ten. There are 13 residues in the CDR3. From germline, CDR1 is GTSNPN and CDR2 SVGIG (reference sequence). V was pared by 0 bases and J by 8 bases, with 13 bases between. Findings and caveats of the study: An analysis was carried out at a later point. It showed that HLA-associated TCR beta chains were more clonally expanded than equally common non-associated chains. HLA allele associations emerged for about 16,000 TCR beta sequences in a later analysis, at 0.05 false discovery rate. Later genetic work tied a missense DCLRE1C variant to beta-chain V and J trimming.

The chain joins TRBV30 to TRBJ1-2, with D maybe TRBD1 (5 bases). The sample taken for sequencing was PBMCs. This sequence was found in a woman aged 40 to 50 in good health and CMV-seronegative. CDR3 DNA: TGTGCCTGGAGTGTGTCCAGGGAAGGGGGCTACACCTTC. Its protein product is CAWSVSREGGYTF. The variable domain in full, completed from reference TRBV30 and TRBJ1-2, reads SQTIHQWPATLVQPVGSPLSLECTVEGTSNPNLYWYRQAAGRGLQLLFYSVGIGQISSEVPQNLSASRPQDRQFILSSKKLLLSDSGFYLCAWSVSREGGYTFGSGTRLTVV.